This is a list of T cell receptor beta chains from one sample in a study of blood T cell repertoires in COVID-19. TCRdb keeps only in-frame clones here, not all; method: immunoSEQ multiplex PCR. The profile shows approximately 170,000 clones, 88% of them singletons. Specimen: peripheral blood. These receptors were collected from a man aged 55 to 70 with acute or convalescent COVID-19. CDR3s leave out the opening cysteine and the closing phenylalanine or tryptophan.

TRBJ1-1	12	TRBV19	ASSKQGVNTEAF
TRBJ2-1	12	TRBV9	ASSPLAGGNEQF
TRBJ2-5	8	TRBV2	ASSEETQY
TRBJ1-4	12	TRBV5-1	ASSLAGTNEKLF
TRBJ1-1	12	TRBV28	ASRLQGMGTEAF
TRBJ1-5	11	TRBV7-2	ASSFSSNQPQH
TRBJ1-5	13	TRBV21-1	ASSKDCTGNQPQH
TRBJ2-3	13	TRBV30	AWSRGRAGTDTQY
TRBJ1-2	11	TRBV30	ACPRGASYGYT
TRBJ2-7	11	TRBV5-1	ASSLVSSYEQY
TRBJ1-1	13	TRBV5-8	ASSSRDRGIFLAF
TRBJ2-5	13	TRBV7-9	ASSPEQGARETQY
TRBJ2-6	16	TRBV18	ASSPPGAGPAGANVLT
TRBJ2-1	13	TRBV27	ASSLRGRAGNEQF
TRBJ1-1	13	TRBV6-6	ASSSTTGTTTEAF
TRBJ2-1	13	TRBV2	ASSEGQGGSNEQF
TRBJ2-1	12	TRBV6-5	ASSYSHRDNEQF
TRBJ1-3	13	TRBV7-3	ASSEQGFSGNTIY
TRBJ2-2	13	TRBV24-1	ATSAKQGAGGELF
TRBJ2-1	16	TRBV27	ASSLGGTSGRTYNEQF
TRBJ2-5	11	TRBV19	AAGPKGEETQY
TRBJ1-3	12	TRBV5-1	ASSLGQGENTIY
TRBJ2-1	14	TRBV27	ASSSGGLAGPNEQF
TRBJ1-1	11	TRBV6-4	ASIGGQGTEAF
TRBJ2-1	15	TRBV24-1	ATSDFPGLAGDDEQF
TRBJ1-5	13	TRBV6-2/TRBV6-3	ASSSTGGGNQPQH
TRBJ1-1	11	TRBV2	ASSVRLNTEAF